The 5 T cell receptor beta chains below come from one sample, sequenced in a study of glioma-infiltrating T cells after dendritic cell vaccination. Assay used: immunoSEQ multiplex PCR; TCRdb lists only in-frame clones, some missing. The profile shows around 67,000 clones, approximately 80% of them singletons. The sequences come from blood, collected before dendritic cell vaccination. Receptors originate from a human donor with glioblastoma.

The V call is TRBV6-5, the J call TRBJ1-1; TRBD1 matches at 7 bases. V lost 0 bases and J lost 8; bases outside the gene matches: 0. This CDR3 spans 12 amino acids. Per the germline V gene, CDR1 is MNHEY and CDR2 is SVGAGI. The chain's CDR3 is CASSYSGQEAFF. DNA for the CDR3: TGTGCCAGCAGTTACTCGGGACAGGAAGCTTTCTTT.

V is TRBV7-8 and J is TRBJ1-5, with D unclear. Germline-derived CDR1 and CDR2 are SGHVS and FQNEAQ. There are 15 residues in the CDR3. Trimming removed 2 bases at V and 1 base at J, with 9 bases between. The CDR3: CASSLLSGSNQPQHF. As DNA, the CDR3 is TGTGCCAGCAGCTTACTCTCCGGGAGCAATCAGCCCCAGCATTTT. The full variable domain, its missing parts supplied by reference TRBV7-8 and TRBJ1-5, is GAGVSQSPRYKVAKRGQDVALRCDPISGHVSLFWYQQALGQGPEFLTYFQNEAQLDKSGLPSDRFFAERPEGSVSTLKIQRTQQEDSAVYLCASSLLSGSNQPQHFGDGTRLSIL.

This clone was seen more than once but under ten times. The chain couples TRBV2 to TRBJ2-6; TRBD1 is a possible D gene (5 bases). The CDR3 length is 15 residues. The germline V and J ends were trimmed by 6 bases and 2 bases, with 11 bases remaining between them. Germline values: CDR1 SNHLY, CDR2 FYNNEI. The CDR3 region has the DNA TGTGCCAGCAGCCCAGGGTGGACTGGGGCCAACGTCCTGACTTTC. Its translation: CASSPGWTGANVLTF.

The chain recombines TRBV7-9 with TRBJ2-1; TRBD1 matches 9 bases. CDR3 length equals 16 residues. CDR1 SEHNR and CDR2 FQNEAQ come from the germline V gene (reference sequence). The V and J ends lost 3 bases and 5 bases, in that order; junction bases with no gene match: 8. CDR3 DNA sequence: TGTGCCAGCAGCTTTGACGGGACAGGGCCTAACAATGAGCAGTTCTTC. It specifies CASSFDGTGPNNEQFF.

The V gene is TRBV4-1, the J gene TRBJ1-5; D is possibly TRBD1 (6 bases). The CDR3 spans 15 residues. V was clipped by 0 bases and J by 6 bases, with 12 bases between them. CDR1 MGHRA and CDR2 YSYEKL come from the germline V gene. For the CDR3, the DNA is TGCGCCAGCAGCCAAGATGCAGGGGAGACTCAGCCCCAGCATTTT. This translates into CASSQDAGETQPQHF.